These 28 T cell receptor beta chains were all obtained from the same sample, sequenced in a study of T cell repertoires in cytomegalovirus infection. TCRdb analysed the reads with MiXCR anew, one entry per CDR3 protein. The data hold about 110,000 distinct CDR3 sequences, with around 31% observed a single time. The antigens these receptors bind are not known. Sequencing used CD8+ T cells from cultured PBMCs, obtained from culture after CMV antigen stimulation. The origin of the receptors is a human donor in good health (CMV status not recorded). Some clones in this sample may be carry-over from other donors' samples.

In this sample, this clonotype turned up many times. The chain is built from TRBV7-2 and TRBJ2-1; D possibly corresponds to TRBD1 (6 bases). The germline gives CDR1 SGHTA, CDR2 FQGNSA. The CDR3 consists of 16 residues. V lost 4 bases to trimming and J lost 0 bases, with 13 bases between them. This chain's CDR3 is CASSSPDRPSYNEQFF. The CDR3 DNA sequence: TGTGCCAGCAGCTCCCCCGACAGGCCCTCCTACAATGAGCAGTTCTTC. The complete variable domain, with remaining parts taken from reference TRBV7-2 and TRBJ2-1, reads GAGVSQSPSNKVTEKGKDVELRCDPISGHTALYWYRQSLGQGLEFLIYFQGNSAPDKSGLPSDRFSAERTGGSVSTLTIQRTQQEDSAVYLCASSSPDRPSYNEQFFGPGTRLTVL.

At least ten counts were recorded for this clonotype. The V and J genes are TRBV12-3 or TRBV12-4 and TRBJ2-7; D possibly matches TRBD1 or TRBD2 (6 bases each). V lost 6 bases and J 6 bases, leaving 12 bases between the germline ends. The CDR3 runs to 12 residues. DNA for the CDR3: TGTGCCAGCAGCCCCACGGGGGCCGAGCAGTACTTC. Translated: CASSPTGAEQYF.

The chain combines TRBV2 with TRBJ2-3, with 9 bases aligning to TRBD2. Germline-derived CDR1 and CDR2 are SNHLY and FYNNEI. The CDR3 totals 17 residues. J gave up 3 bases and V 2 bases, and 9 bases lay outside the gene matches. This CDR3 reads CASSEWASGDGTDTQYF. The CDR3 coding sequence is TGTGCCAGCAGTGAATGGGCTAGCGGGGATGGGACAGATACGCAGTATTTT.

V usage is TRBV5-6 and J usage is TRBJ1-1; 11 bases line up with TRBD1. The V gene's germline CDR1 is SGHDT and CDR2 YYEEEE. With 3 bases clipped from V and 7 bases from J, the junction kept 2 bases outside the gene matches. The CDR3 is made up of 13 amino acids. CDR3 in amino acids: CASSWTGGSEAFF. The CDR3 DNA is TGTGCCAGCAGCTGGACAGGGGGCAGTGAAGCTTTCTTT.

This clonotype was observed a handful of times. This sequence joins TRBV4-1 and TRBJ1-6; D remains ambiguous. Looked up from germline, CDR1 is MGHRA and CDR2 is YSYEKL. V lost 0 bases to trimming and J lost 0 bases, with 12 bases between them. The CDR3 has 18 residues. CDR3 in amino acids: CASSQDGEESSYNSPLHF. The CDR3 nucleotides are TGCGCCAGCAGCCAAGATGGGGAGGAGAGCTCCTATAATTCACCCCTCCACTTT.

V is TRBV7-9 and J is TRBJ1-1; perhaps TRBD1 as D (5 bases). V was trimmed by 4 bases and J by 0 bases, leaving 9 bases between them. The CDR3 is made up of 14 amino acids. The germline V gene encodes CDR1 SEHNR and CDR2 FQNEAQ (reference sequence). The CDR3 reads CASSSGVMNTEAFF. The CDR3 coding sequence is TGTGCCAGCAGCTCGGGGGTTATGAACACTGAAGCTTTCTTT.

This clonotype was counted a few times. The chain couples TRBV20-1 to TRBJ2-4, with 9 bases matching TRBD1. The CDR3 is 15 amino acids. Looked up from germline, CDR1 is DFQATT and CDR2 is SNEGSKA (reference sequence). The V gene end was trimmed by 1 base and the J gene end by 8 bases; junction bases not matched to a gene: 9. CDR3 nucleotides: TGCAGTGCTAGAGCACTTGAGACAGGGGGGTACATTCAGTACTTC. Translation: CSARALETGGYIQYF.

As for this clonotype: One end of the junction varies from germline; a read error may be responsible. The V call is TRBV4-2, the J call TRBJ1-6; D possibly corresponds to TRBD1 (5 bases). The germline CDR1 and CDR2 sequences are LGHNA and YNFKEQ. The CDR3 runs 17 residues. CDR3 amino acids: CASSQDGGVGVNSPPHF. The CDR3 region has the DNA TGTGCCAGCAGCCAAGATGGAGGGGTAGGGGTGAATTCACCCCCCCACTTT.

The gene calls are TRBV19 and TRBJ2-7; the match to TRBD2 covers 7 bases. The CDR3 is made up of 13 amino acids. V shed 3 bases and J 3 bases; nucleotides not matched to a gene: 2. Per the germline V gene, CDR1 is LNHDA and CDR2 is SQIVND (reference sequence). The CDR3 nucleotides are TGTGCCAGTAGTATTGGGAGGGACTACGAGCAGTACTTC. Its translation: CASSIGRDYEQYF.

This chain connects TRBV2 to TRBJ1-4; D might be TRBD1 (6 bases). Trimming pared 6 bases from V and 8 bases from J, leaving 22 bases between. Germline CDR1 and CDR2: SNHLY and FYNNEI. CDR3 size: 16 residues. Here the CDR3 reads CASSSDIGTQNEKLFF. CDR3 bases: TGTGCCAGCAGCAGCGATATCGGGACACAAAACGAAAAACTGTTTTTT.

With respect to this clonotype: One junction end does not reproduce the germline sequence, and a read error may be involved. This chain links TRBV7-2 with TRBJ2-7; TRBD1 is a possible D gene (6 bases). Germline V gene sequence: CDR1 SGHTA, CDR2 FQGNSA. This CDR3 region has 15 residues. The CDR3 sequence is CSSSLGGFDADEQYF. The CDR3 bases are TGTTCCAGCAGCTTAGGGGGTTTTGACGCGGACGAGCAGTACTTC. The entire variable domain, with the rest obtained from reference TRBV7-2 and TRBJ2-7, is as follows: GAGVSQSPSNKVTEKGKDVELRCDPISGHTALYWYRQSLGQGLEFLIYFQGNSAPDKSGLPSDRFSAERTGGSVSTLTIQRTQQEDSAVYLCSSSLGGFDADEQYFGPGTRLTVT.

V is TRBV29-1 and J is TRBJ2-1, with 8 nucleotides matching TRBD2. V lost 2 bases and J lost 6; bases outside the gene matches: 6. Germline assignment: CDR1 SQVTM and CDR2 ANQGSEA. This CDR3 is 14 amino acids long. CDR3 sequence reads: CSVETRGGGNEQFF. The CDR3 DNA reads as TGCAGCGTTGAAACCCGGGGGGGGGGCAATGAGCAGTTCTTC.

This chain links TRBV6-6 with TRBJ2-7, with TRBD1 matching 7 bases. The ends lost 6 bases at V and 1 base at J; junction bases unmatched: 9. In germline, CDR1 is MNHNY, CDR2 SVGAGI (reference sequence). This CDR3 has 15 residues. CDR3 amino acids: CASSLRQGISYEQYF. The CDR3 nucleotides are TGTGCCAGCAGCCTTAGACAGGGAATTTCCTACGAGCAGTACTTC.

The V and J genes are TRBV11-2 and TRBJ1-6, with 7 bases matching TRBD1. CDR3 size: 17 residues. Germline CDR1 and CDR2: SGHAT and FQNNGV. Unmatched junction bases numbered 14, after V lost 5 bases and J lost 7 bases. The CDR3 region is CASSPGGLGTVNSPLHF. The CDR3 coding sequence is TGTGCCAGCAGCCCAGGGGGTCTCGGGACAGTGAATTCACCCCTCCACTTT.

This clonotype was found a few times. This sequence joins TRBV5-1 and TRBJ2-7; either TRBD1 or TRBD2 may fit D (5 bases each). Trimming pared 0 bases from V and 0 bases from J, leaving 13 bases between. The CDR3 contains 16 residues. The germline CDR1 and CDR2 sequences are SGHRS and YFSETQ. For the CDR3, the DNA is TGCGCCAGCAGCTTGGAGGGGACGGCGAGCTCCTACGAGCAGTACTTC. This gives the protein CASSLEGTASSYEQYF.

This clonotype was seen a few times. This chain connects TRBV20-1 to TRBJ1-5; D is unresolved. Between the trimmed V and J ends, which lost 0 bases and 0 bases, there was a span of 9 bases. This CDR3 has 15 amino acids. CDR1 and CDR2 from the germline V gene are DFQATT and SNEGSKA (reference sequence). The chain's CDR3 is CSARDEEPSNQPQHF. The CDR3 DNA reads TGCAGTGCTAGAGATGAGGAACCTAGCAATCAGCCCCAGCATTTT.

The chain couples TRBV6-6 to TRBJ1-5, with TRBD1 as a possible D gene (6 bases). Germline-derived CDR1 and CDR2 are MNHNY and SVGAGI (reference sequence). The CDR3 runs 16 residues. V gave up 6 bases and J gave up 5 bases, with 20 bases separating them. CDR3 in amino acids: CASRGDHTGPDQPQHF. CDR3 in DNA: TGTGCCAGCAGAGGAGACCACACAGGGCCAGATCAGCCCCAGCATTTT.

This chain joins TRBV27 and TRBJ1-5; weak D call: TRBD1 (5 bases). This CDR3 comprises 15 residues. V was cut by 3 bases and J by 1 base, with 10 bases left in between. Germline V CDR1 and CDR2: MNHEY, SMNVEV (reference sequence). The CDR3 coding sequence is TGTGCCAGCAGTTTTCTAGGGGCCAGCAATCAGCCCCAGCATTTT. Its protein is CASSFLGASNQPQHF.

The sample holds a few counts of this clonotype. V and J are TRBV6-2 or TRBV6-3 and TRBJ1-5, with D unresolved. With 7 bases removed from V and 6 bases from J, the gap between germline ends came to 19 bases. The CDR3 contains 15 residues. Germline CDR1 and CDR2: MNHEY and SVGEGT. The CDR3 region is CASTGPGILGQPQHF. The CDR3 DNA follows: TGTGCCAGCACCGGGCCCGGGATCCTAGGTCAGCCCCAGCATTTT.

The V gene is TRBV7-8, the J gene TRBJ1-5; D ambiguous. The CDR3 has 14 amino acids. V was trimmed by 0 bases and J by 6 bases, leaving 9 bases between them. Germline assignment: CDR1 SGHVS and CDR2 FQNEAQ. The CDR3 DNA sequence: TGTGCCAGCAGCTTAGCGCTAGAGAGTCAGCCCCAGCATTTT. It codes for CASSLALESQPQHF.

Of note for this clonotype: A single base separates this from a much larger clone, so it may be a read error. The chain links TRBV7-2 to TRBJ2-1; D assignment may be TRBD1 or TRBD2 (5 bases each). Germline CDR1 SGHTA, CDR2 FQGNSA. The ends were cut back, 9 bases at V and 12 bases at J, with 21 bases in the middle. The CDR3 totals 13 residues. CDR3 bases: TGTGCCAGAAGCCTTAACTCGGGGACGGTGCAGTTCTTC. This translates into CARSLNSGTVQFF.

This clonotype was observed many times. The CDR3 is CASSLDAAEKLFF. CDR3 sequence (DNA): TGTGCCAGCAGCTTAGACGCGGCGGAAAAACTGTTTTTT. This chain connects TRBV7-8 to TRBJ1-4; D not certain. Trimming cost V 1 base and J 8 bases, with 8 bases left between them. CDR1 SGHVS and CDR2 FQNEAQ come from the germline V gene. This CDR3 spans 13 amino acids.

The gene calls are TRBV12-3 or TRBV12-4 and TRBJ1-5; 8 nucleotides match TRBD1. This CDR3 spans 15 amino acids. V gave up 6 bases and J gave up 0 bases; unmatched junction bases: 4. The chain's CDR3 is CASSPTGVSNQPQHF. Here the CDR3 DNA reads TGTGCCAGCAGCCCGACAGGGGTTAGCAATCAGCCCCAGCATTTT.

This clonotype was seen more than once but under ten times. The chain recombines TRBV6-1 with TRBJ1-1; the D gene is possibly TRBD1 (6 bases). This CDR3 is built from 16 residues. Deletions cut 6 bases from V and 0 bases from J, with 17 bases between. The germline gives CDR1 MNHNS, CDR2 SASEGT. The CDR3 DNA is TGTGCCAGCAGCCAATTCGGACAGTTTTTGAACACTGAAGCTTTCTTT. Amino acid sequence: CASSQFGQFLNTEAFF.

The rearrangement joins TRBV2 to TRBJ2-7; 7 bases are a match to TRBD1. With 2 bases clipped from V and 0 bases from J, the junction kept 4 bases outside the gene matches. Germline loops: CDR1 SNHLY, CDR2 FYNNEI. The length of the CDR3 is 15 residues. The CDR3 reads CASSERGQSSYEQYF. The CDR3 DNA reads TGTGCCAGCAGTGAACGGGGACAGAGCTCCTACGAGCAGTACTTC.

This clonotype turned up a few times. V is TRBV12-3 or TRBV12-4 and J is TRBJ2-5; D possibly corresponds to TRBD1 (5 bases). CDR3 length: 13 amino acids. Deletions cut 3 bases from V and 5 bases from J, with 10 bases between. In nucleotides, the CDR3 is TGTGCCAGCAGTTTTCAGGGCCTGGAGACCCAGTACTTC. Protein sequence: CASSFQGLETQYF.

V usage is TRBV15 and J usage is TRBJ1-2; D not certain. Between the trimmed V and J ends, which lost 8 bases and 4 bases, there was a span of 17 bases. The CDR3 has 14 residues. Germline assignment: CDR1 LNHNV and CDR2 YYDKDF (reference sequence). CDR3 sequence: CATRPQNDIYGYTF. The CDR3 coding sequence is TGTGCCACCCGTCCACAGAACGACATCTATGGCTACACCTTC.

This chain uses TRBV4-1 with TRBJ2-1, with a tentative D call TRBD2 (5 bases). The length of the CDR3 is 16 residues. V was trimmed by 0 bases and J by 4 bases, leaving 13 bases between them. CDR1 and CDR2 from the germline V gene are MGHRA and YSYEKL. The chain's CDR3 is CASSQDWASYYNEQFF. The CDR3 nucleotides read TGCGCCAGCAGCCAAGACTGGGCTAGCTATTACAATGAGCAGTTCTTC.